Detailed here is one T cell receptor (beta chain). As yet, its antigen is unknown. Clones were sequenced by immunoSEQ multiplex PCR, and TCRdb holds only the in-frame ones, with some missing. The sample records about 450,000 clones, roughly nine tenths being singletons. The sample's treatment: around 19 received Ad26.COV2.S at low or high dose, single or two shots; roughly 5 received placebo; per-sample allocation not given. Repertoires come from day 63 after the first vaccine or placebo injection. An adult aged 18-55 years in Boston served as the donor. The data belong to a study of Ad26.COV2.S vaccination and SARS-CoV-2 variants. Turning to the study itself: Among those in the COV1001 Ad26.COV2.S trial arm was the donor. Findings and limits, study-wide: Those who received vaccine or placebo ended up with similar non-spike TCR breadth. An underestimation of total T cell responses may have resulted from the TCR breadth and depth analyses.

The CDR3 covers 14 residues. J was trimmed by 6 bases and V by 2 bases; bases with no gene match: 5. Germline V gives CDR1 KGHSY, CDR2 FQNENV. The sample was peripheral blood, taken in a trial of Ad26.COV2.S vaccine versus placebo. The chain uses TRBV16 and TRBJ2-7; 9 bases fit TRBD1. This clonotype was obtained from a person aged 18-65 years who received the Ad26.COV2.S COVID-19 vaccine or a placebo. CDR3 region: CASSQNRGQGEQYF. The CDR3 DNA reads TGTGCCAGCAGCCAAAACAGGGGGCAGGGCGAGCAGTACTTC.